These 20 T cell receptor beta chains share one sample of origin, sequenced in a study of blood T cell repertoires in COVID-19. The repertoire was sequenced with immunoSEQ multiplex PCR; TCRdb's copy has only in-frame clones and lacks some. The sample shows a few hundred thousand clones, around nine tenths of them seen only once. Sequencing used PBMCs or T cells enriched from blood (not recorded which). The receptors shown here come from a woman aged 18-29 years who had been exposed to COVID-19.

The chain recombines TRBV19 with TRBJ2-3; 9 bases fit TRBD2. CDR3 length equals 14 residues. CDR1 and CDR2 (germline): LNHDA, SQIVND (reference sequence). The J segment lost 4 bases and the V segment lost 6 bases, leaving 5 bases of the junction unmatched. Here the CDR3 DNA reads TGTGCCAGTAGAAGGGTAGCGGGGGCAGATACGCAGTATTTT. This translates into CASRRVAGADTQYF.

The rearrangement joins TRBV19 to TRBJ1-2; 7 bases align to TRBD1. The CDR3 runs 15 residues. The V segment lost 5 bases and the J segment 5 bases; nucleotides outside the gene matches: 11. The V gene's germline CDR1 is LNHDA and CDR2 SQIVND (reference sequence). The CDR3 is CASSPDREPWYGYTF. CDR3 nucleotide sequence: TGTGCCAGTAGTCCCGACAGGGAGCCTTGGTATGGCTACACCTTC.

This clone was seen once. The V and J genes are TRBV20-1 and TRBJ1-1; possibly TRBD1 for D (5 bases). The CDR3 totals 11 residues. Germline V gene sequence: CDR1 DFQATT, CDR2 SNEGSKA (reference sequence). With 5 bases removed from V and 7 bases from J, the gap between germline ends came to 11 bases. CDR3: CSAPWGGEAFF. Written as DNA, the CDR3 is TGCAGTGCTCCCTGGGGGGGTGAAGCTTTCTTT.

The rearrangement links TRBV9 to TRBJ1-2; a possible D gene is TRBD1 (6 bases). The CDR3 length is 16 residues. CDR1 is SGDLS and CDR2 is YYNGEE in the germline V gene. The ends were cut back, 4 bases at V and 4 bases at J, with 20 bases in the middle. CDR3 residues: CASSPQTGEAGYGYTF. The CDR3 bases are TGTGCCAGCAGCCCTCAGACAGGAGAGGCTGGCTATGGCTACACCTTC.

As DNA, the CDR3 is TGTGCCAGCAGTTTCCTTGGGCTAGCGGGGGCTAATGAGCAGTTCTTC. Amino acid sequence: CASSFLGLAGANEQFF. V is TRBV27 and J is TRBJ2-1, with 10 bases identical to TRBD2. The junction had 9 bases not matched to a gene; V was cut back by 3 bases and J by 7 bases. Germline V gene data show CDR1 as MNHEY and CDR2 as SMNVEV (reference sequence). This CDR3 is 16 amino acids long.

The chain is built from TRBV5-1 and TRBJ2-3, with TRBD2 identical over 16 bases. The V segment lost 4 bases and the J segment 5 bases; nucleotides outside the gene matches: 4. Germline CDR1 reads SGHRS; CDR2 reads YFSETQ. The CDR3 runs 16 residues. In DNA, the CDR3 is TGCGCCAGCAGCCCGGGACTAGCGGGAGGGCAAGATACGCAGTATTTT. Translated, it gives CASSPGLAGGQDTQYF.

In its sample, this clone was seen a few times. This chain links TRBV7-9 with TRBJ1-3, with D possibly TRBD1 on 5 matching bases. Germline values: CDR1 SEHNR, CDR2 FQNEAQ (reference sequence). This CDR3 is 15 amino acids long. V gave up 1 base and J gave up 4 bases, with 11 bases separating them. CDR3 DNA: TGTGCCAGCAGCTTAGTTCAGGGTTCCGGAAACACCATATATTTT. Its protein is CASSLVQGSGNTIYF.

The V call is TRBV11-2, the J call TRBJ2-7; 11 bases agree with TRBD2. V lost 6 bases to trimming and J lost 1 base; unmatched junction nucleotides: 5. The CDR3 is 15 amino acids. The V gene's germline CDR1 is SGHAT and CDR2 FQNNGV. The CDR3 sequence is CASRLSGRGSYEQYF. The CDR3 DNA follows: TGTGCCAGCAGACTTAGCGGGAGGGGGTCCTACGAGCAGTACTTC.

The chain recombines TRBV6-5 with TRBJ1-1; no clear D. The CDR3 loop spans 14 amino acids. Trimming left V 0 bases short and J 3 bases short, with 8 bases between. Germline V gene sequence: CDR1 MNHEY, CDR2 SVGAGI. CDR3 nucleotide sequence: TGTGCCAGCAGTTACTCACAGTCTTACACTGAAGCTTTCTTT. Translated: CASSYSQSYTEAFF.

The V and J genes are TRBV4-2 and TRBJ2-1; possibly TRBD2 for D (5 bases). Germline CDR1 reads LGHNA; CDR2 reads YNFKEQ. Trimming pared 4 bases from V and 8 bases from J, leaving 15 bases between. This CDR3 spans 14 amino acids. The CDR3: CASSPPPGVHEQFF. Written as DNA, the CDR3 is TGTGCCAGCAGCCCTCCACCCGGGGTGCATGAGCAGTTCTTC.

In DNA form, the CDR3 reads TGTGCCAGCAGCTTCGTAGGGGGTAACATTCAGTACTTC. This sequence encodes CASSFVGGNIQYF. The rearrangement joins TRBV11-1 to TRBJ2-4; the D gene is possibly TRBD1 (6 bases). Between the trimmed V and J ends, which lost 3 bases and 7 bases, there was a span of 10 bases. CDR3 size: 13 residues. Germline loops: CDR1 SGHAT, CDR2 FQDESV (reference sequence).

The CDR3 DNA reads as TGTGCCAGTAGTAAGAGAAGGGACAGGGTCTCGGTCGAGCAGTACTTC. It encodes CASSKRRDRVSVEQYF. The chain links TRBV19 to TRBJ2-7; 9 bases map to TRBD1. V lost 4 bases to trimming and J lost 6 bases; unmatched junction nucleotides: 13. The CDR3 covers 16 residues. Germline assignment: CDR1 LNHDA and CDR2 SQIVND (reference sequence).

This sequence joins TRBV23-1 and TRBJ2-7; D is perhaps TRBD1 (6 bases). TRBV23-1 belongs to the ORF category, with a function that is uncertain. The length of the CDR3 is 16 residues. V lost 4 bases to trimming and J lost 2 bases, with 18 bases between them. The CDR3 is CASSPAKTGPPYEQYF. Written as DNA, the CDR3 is TGCGCCAGCAGTCCCGCAAAGACAGGACCCCCCTACGAGCAGTACTTC.

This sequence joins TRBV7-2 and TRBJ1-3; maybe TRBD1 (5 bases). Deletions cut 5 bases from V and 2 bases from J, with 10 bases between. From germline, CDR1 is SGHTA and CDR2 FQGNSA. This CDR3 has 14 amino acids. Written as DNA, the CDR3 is TGTGCCAGCAGCGGCCAGGGAACTGGAAACACCATATATTTT. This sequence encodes CASSGQGTGNTIYF. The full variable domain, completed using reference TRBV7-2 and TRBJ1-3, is GAGVSQSPSNKVTEKGKDVELRCDPISGHTALYWYRQSLGQGLEFLIYFQGNSAPDKSGLPSDRFSAERTGGSVSTLTIQRTQQEDSAVYLCASSGQGTGNTIYFGEGSWLTVV.

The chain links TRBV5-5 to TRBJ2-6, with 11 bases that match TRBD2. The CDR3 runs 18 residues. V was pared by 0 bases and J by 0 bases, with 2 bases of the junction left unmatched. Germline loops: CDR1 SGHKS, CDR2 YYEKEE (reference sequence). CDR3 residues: CASSLAGTSGSGANVLTF. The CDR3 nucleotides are TGTGCCAGCAGCTTGGCCGGGACTAGCGGCTCTGGGGCCAACGTCCTGACTTTC.

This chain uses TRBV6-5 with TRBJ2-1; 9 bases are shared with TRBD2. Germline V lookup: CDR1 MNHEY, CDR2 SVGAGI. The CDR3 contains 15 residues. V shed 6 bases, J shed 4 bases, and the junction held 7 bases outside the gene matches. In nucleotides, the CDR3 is TGTGCCAGCAGACCCGGGACTAGCAGGTACAATGAGCAGTTCTTC. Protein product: CASRPGTSRYNEQFF.

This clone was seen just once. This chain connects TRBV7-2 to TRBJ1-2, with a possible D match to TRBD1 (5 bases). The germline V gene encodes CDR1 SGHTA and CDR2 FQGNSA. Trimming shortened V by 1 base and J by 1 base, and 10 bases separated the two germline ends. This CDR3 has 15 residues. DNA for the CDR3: TGTGCCAGCAGCTTAGATAGTCAGGGTAACTATGGCTACACCTTC. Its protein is CASSLDSQGNYGYTF.

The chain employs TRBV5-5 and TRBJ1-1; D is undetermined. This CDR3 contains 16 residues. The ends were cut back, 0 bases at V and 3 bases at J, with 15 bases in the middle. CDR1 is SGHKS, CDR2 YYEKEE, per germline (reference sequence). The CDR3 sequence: CASSLGLSVLDTEAFF. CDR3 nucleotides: TGTGCCAGCAGCTTGGGTCTTTCGGTACTAGACACTGAAGCTTTCTTT.

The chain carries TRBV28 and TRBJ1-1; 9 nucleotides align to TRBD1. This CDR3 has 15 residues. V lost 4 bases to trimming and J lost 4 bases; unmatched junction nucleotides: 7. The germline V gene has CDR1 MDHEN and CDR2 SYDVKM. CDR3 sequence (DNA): TGTGCCAGCAGTTACCATCGACAGGGGGGCACTGAAGCTTTCTTT. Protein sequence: CASSYHRQGGTEAFF.

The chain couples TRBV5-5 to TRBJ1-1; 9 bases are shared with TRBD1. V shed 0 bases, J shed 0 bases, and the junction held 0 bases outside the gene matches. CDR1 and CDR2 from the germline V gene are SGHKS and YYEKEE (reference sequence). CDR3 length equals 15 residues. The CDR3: CASSLGQGVNTEAFF. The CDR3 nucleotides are TGTGCCAGCAGCTTGGGACAGGGGGTGAACACTGAAGCTTTCTTT.